The 14 T cell receptor beta chains given below trace back to one sample, sequenced in a study of CD8 T cells in ankylosing spondylitis. TCRdb re-analysed the 5' RACE reads in MiXCR, keeping a single row per CDR3 protein. The repertoire includes over 700,000 distinct CDR3 sequences, around 19% of them detected once, and around 19% sits in the top ten. Study-wide points: Within ankylosing spondylitis blood, a TCR beta motif made up of under 10 highly homologous variants appeared to be characteristic.

No antigens are known for them. Sample: blood, either unsorted or a sorted T cell fraction (not recorded which). Every receptor here comes from a male donor with ankylosing spondylitis.

This clonotype was counted only a few times. This chain links TRBV29-1 with TRBJ2-7; D gene unclear. With 8 bases removed from V and 0 bases from J, the gap between germline ends came to 11 bases. The germline V gene has CDR1 SQVTM and CDR2 ANQGSEA. The CDR3 runs 12 residues. The CDR3 spells CSFEGNSYEQYF. For the CDR3, the DNA is TGCAGCTTCGAAGGCAACTCCTACGAGCAGTACTTC.

Here the CDR3 DNA reads TGCGCCAGCAGCTTGTGGGCTCACTACGAGCAGTACTTC. It yields the protein CASSLWAHYEQYF. The V and J genes are TRBV5-1 and TRBJ2-7; no clear D. This CDR3 has 13 residues. V lost 1 base to trimming and J lost 3 bases, with 8 bases between them. CDR1 SGHRS and CDR2 YFSETQ come from the germline V gene.

The gene calls are TRBV20-1 and TRBJ2-3, with D tentatively TRBD1 or TRBD2 (6 bases each). Between the trimmed V and J ends, which lost 1 base and 4 bases, there was a span of 9 bases. The CDR3 has 13 amino acids. Per the germline V gene, CDR1 is DFQATT and CDR2 is SNEGSKA (reference sequence). Written as DNA, the CDR3 is TGCAGTGCTAGAGGAGGGGGGCCAGATACGCAGTATTTT. Protein sequence: CSARGGGPDTQYF.

This clonotype was seen once. This sequence joins TRBV9 and TRBJ2-7, with a possible D match to TRBD1 (6 bases). With 0 bases removed from V and 6 bases from J, the gap between germline ends came to 13 bases. Per the germline V gene, CDR1 is SGDLS and CDR2 is YYNGEE. The CDR3 runs to 14 residues. The CDR3 bases are TGTGCCAGCAGCGTAGACAGGGATTTCTCCGAGCAGTACTTC. This translates into CASSVDRDFSEQYF.

This chain connects TRBV19 to TRBJ1-5; D call uncertain. CDR1 and CDR2 (germline): LNHDA, SQIVND (reference sequence). V was cut by 2 bases and J by 2 bases, with 13 bases left in between. The CDR3 covers 16 residues. The CDR3 sequence is CASSIYEGGGNQPQHF. CDR3 in DNA: TGTGCCAGTAGTATATATGAGGGTGGGGGCAATCAGCCCCAGCATTTT.

This rearrangement joins TRBV7-8 to TRBJ1-1; tentative D call: TRBD1 (5 bases). V lost 2 bases and J lost 0, with 13 bases in between. This CDR3 spans 16 amino acids. Germline values: CDR1 SGHVS, CDR2 FQNEAQ. The CDR3 loop reads CASSLTSKTVNTEAFF. The CDR3 DNA follows: TGTGCCAGCAGCTTAACCTCAAAGACAGTGAACACTGAAGCTTTCTTT.

This clonotype was counted a few times. The chain carries TRBV20-1 and TRBJ2-7; possible D gene TRBD1, 6 bases. With 6 bases removed from V and 0 bases from J, the gap between germline ends came to 12 bases. The CDR3 sequence is 13 residues long. Germline V gene lookup returns CDR1 DFQATT and CDR2 SNEGSKA (reference sequence). CDR3 loop: CSAVTGNSYEQYF. CDR3 DNA sequence: TGCAGTGCGGTTACAGGGAACTCCTACGAGCAGTACTTC.

This clonotype was observed a handful of times. The genes are TRBV27 and TRBJ2-5, with D possibly TRBD2 on 6 matching bases. This CDR3 is 15 amino acids long. Germline values: CDR1 MNHEY, CDR2 SMNVEV (reference sequence). Between the trimmed V and J ends, which lost 10 bases and 7 bases, there was a span of 25 bases. This CDR3 reads CATRRVPVIEATQYF. CDR3 coding DNA: TGTGCCACTCGGAGGGTCCCGGTTATTGAGGCGACCCAGTACTTC.

The rearrangement uses TRBV10-3 and TRBJ2-3; the D gene could be TRBD1 or TRBD2 (6 bases each). V lost 2 bases and J lost 2, with 14 bases in between. The CDR3 is made up of 16 amino acids. Germline CDR1 is ENHRY and CDR2 is SYGVKD. The CDR3 region is CAISEGAEGVTDTQYF. For the CDR3, the DNA is TGTGCCATCAGTGAGGGGGCGGAGGGGGTCACAGATACGCAGTATTTT.

This sequence joins TRBV20-1 and TRBJ2-7, with 9 bases that match TRBD1. This CDR3 contains 14 residues. CDR1 is DFQATT, CDR2 SNEGSKA, per germline (reference sequence). J lost 4 bases, V lost 6 bases, and 10 bases had no gene match. The CDR3, as DNA: TGCAGTGCAACCCTCCCGACAGGGGGATACGAGCAGTACTTC. As protein: CSATLPTGGYEQYF.

This chain connects TRBV12-3 or TRBV12-4 to TRBJ1-5, with D perhaps matching TRBD1 (5 bases). V shed 7 bases and J shed 5 bases, with 15 bases lying between them. There are 14 residues in the CDR3. The CDR3 DNA sequence: TGTGCCAGCACCTGGGGGGGTCTTCATCAGCCCCAGCATTTT. Translated: CASTWGGLHQPQHF.

The chain employs TRBV12-3 or TRBV12-4 and TRBJ2-1; tentative D call: TRBD2 (5 bases). This CDR3 has 16 amino acids. V gave up 5 bases and J gave up 2 bases, with 16 bases separating them. The CDR3 sequence is CASSPPGGRPYNEQFF. CDR3 nucleotide sequence: TGTGCCAGCAGTCCCCCCGGCGGGCGCCCCTACAATGAGCAGTTCTTC.

A few counts support this clonotype. The V gene is TRBV5-1, the J gene TRBJ2-4; the D gene is possibly TRBD2 (5 bases). Trimming took 4 bases from V and 6 from J, leaving 23 bases between them. This CDR3 is 17 amino acids long. CDR1 SGHRS and CDR2 YFSETQ come from the germline V gene. CDR3 sequence: CASSPEAGAGLRNIQYF. The CDR3 nucleotides are TGCGCCAGCAGCCCGGAGGCGGGTGCGGGTCTGAGAAACATTCAGTACTTC. Full variable domain (remainder filled in from reference TRBV5-1 and TRBJ2-4): KAGVTQTPRYLIKTRGQQVTLSCSPISGHRSVSWYQQTPGQGLQFLFEYFSETQRNKGNFPGRFSGRQFSNSRSEMNVSTLELGDSALYLCASSPEAGAGLRNIQYFGAGTRLSVL.

CDR3 bases: TGCGCCAGCAGCCAGGACAGGGGCCGCGGTACTGAAGCTTTCTTT. As protein: CASSQDRGRGTEAFF. The chain uses TRBV4-3 and TRBJ1-1, with 9 bases matching TRBD1. Trimming removed 3 bases from V and 5 bases from J; junction bases left unmatched: 7. Germline V gene data show CDR1 as LGHNA and CDR2 as YSLEER. This CDR3 spans 15 amino acids.